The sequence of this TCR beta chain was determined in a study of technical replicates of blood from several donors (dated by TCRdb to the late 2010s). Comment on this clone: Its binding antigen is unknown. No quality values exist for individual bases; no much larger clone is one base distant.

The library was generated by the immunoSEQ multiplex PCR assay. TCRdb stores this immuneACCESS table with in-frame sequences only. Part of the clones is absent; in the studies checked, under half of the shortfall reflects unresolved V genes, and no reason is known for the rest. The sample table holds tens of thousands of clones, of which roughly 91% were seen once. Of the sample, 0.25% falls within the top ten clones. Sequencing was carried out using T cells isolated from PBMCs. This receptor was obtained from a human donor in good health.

For the CDR3, the sequence is CASSESISGGGSYEQYF. The sequenced DNA is TGCGCCAGCAGTGAGTCGATCTCAGGGGGCGGCTCCTACGAGCAGTACTTC. The chain links TRBV10-2 with TRBJ2-7, and 8 junction bases match TRBD1. Based on the germline V gene, the CDR1 and CDR2 sequences are WSHSY and SAAADI. Reading from cysteine to phenylalanine, the CDR3 counts 17 amino acids. Here the CDR3 DNA is all that survives: 51 bases in frame from base 1. For this chain, trimming is 0 bases at the V end and 0 bases at the J end, and the number of junction bases without a gene match is 7.